This T cell receptor beta chain is from a study of blood T cell repertoires in COVID-19. In the study overall: Samples taken during acute and convalescent COVID-19 were collected in the United States, Italy and Spain.

This clone has just one count. Germline lookup yields CDR1 SGDLS and CDR2 YYNGEE. CDR3 size: 13 residues. Trimming pared 0 bases from V and 8 bases from J, leaving 11 bases between. Study processing details: Nucleated cell number was recorded as an estimate derived from reference gene primer amplification. TCRdb keeps only in-frame clones here, not all; method: immunoSEQ multiplex PCR. That table supplies the V and J calls and clone size; D and trimming were determined from the DNA. This sample has about 110,000 clones, with more than 80% found just once. The chain recombines TRBV9 with TRBJ1-2; D gene unclear. This TCR came from a human donor in a cohort sampled during active COVID-19. The sample consisted of peripheral blood. The CDR3 protein is CASSVVEGVGYTF. CDR3 sequence (DNA): TGTGCCAGCAGCGTAGTAGAGGGAGTCGGCTACACCTTC. Using reference TRBV9 and TRBJ1-2 for the parts outside the CDR3, the full variable domain is DSGVTQTPKHLITATGQRVTLRCSPRSGDLSVYWYQQSLDQGLQFLIQYYNGEERAKGNILERFSAQQFPDLHSELNLSSLELGDSALYFCASSVVEGVGYTFGSGTRLTVV.